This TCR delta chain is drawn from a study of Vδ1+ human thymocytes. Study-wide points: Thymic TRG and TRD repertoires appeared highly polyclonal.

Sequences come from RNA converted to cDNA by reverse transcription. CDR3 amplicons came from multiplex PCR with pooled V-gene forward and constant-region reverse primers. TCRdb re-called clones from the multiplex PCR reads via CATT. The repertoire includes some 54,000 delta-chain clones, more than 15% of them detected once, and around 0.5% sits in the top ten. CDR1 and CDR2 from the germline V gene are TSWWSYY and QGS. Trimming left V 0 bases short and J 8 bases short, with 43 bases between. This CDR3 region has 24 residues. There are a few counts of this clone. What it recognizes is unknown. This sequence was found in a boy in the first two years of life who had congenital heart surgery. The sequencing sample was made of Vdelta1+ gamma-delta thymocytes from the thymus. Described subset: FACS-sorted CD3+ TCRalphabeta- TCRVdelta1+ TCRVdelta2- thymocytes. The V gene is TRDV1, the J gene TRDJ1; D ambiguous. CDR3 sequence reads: CALGELRSASTSCSGINCCSKLIF. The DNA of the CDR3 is TGTGCTCTTGGGGAACTACGTTCAGCCTCCACCTCATGTTCGGGCATAAATTGCTGCTCCAAACTCATCTTT.